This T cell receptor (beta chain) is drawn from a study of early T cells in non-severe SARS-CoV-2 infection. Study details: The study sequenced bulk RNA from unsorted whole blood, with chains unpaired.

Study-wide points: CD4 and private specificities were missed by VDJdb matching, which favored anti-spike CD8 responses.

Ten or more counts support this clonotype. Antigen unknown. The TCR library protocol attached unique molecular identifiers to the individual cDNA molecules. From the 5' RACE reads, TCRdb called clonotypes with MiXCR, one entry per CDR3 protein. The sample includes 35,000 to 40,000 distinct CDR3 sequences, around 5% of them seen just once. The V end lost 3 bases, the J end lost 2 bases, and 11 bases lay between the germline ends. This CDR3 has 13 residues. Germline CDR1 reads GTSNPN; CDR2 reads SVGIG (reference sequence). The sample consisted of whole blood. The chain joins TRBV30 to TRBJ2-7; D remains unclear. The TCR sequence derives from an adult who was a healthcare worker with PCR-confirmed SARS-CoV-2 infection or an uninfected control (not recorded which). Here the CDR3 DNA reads TGTGCCTGGAGCGGTACCATGGCCTACGAGCAGTACTTC. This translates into CAWSGTMAYEQYF.